The TCR beta chain under discussion was sequenced for a study of CD8 T cells in ankylosing spondylitis. Study-level findings and limits: Characteristic of ankylosing spondylitis blood, it appeared, was a TCR beta motif comprising roughly eight highly homologous variants. The authors reported significant enrichment of disease-linked clones in matched ankylosing spondylitis synovial fluid.

The CDR3 consists of 14 residues. The V gene lost 4 bases and the J gene lost 8 bases, with 14 bases spanning the gap. From germline, CDR1 is LGHDT and CDR2 YNNKEL (reference sequence). Regarding this clonotype: Antigen specificity is unknown.

Making the TCR beta libraries involved quantitative 5'-RACE with molecular barcodes. In TCRdb, the 5' RACE reads were re-called with MiXCR into one record per CDR3 protein. The sample has 470,000 or so distinct CDR3 sequences; 20% to 30% are singletons. This TCR derives from a male donor with ankylosing spondylitis. Material: blood, either unsorted or a sorted T cell fraction (not recorded which). The gene calls are TRBV3-1 and TRBJ1-4; a possible D gene is TRBD1 (5 bases). CDR3 sequence reads: CASSLPGRKEKLFF. CDR3 in DNA: TGTGCCAGCAGCCTCCCGGGACGAAAGGAAAAACTGTTTTTT.